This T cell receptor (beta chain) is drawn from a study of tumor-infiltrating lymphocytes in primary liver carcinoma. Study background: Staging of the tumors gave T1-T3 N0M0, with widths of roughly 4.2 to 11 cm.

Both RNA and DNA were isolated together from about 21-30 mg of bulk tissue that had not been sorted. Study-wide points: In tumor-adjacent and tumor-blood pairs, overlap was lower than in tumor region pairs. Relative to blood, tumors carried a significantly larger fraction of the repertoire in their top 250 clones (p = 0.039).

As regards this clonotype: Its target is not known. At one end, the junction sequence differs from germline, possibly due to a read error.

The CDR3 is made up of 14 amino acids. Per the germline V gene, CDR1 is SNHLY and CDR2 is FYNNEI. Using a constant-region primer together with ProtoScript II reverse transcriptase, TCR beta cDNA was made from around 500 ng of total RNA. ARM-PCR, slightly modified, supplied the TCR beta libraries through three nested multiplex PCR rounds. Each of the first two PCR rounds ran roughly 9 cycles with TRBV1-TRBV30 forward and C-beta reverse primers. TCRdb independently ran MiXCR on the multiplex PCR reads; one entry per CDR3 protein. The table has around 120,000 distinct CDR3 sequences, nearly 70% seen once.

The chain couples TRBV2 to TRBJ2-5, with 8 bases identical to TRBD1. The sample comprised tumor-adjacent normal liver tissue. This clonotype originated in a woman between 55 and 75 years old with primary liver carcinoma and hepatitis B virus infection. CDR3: CASSQTDRGETQCF. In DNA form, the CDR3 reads TGTGCCAGCAGTCAGACTGACAGGGGAGAGACCCAGTGCTTC. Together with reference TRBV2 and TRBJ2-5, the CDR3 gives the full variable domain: EPEVTQTPSHQVTQMGQEVILRCVPISNHLYFYWYRQILGQKVEFLVSFYNNEISEKSEIFDDQFSVERPDGSNFTLKIRSTKLEDSAMYFCASSQTDRGETQCFGPGTRLLVL.